The following is a TCR beta chain sequence with its context. The target antigen is unknown. This CDR3 comprises 15 residues. Germline CDR1 and CDR2: SQVTM and ANQGSEA. J lost 3 bases, V lost 5 bases, and 11 bases had no gene match. The data originate from a study of T cell responses to AZD1222 COVID-19 vaccine. Overall study: Second-dose intervals of approximately 4 or approximately 12 weeks were pooled.

Whole-study findings and limits: Females made up more of the donors, who were largely white British, and clonal diversity may have come out too low. There were repertoire samples only from the period after the peak T cell response. Spike-specific TCR breadth and depth went up after people got two AZD1222 doses.

Measured with immunoSEQ multiplex PCR; TCRdb has only the in-frame clones, and not every one. Of about 110,000 clones detected, about 88% appear once; the ten largest clones hold 1.6%. The starting material was peripheral blood, obtained on day 0 of AZD1222 vaccination. This receptor was identified in an adult in good health. The J gene is TRBJ1-1, the V gene TRBV29-1, with 8 bases lining up with TRBD1. In nucleotides, the CDR3 is TGCAGCGTTTCGGCCGAGACAGGGGCATACACTGAAGCTTTCTTT. It specifies CSVSAETGAYTEAFF.